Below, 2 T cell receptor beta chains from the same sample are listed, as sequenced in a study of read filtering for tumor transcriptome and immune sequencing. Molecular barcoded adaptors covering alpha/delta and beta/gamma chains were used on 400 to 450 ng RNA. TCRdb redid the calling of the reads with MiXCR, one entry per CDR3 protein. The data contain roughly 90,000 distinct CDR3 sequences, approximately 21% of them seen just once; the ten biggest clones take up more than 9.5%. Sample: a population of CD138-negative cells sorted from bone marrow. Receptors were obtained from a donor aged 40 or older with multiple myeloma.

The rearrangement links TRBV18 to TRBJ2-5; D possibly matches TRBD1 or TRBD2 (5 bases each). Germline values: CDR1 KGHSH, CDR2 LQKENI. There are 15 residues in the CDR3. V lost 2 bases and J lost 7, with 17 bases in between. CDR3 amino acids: CASSPVAGTRATQYF. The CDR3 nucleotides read TGTGCCAGCTCACCAGTCGCCGGGACGAGGGCGACCCAGTACTTC.

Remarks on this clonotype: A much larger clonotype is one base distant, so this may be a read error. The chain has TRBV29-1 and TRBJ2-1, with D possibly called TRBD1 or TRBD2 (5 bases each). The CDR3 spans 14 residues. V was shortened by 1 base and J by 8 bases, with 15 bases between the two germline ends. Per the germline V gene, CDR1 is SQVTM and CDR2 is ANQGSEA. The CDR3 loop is CSVEVRGAGDEQFF. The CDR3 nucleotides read TGCAGCGTTGAAGTACGTGGGGCCGGGGATGAGCAGTTCTTC.